This TCR beta chain was identified in a study of cytomegalovirus exposure and HLA in healthy donors. For this clone: The sample carries other DNA sequences with the same CDR3.

Germline CDR1 is SGHRS and CDR2 is YFSETQ. The V end lost 0 bases, the J end lost 0 bases, and 6 bases lay between the germline ends. This CDR3 is built from 15 residues. Primers for the PCR totalled 60 Vbeta and 13 Jbeta. Repertoires were generated with immunoSEQ multiplex PCR, while TCRdb's copy carries only in-frame clones and drops some. Of approximately 220,000 clones in the sample, 70% to 80% were seen once. Material: PBMCs. This clonotype originated in a girl aged 2 to 10 in good health and CMV-seronegative. The chain couples TRBV5-1 to TRBJ1-4; D uncertain. In DNA, the CDR3 is TGCGCCAGCAGCTTGGCCGGGGCAACTAATGAAAAACTGTTTTTT. It yields the protein CASSLAGATNEKLFF.